The rows below give T cell receptor beta chains drawn from one sample of a study of blood T cells in healthy people across ages. TCRdb used MiXCR to reprocess the 5' RACE reads, holding one entry per CDR3 protein. The top ten clones hold roughly 23% of a sample with roughly 1.9 million distinct CDR3 sequences, about 39% of them seen once. The material sequenced was blood. These receptors all stem from a human donor in good health. Each CDR3 is given with its conserved first and last residue. D genes are given only for firm matches. Part of the rows lack a size; the others show once, few, many or a class for expanded clones.

V gene,D gene,J gene,clone size,CDR3 DNA,CDR3 protein
TRBV7-6,TRBD1,TRBJ1-5,few,TGTGCCAGCAGCTTAGCGACAGGGGAGGGCAATCAGCCCCAGCATTTT,CASSLATGEGNQPQHF
TRBV10-3,NA,TRBJ2-1,few,TGTGCCATCAGGGAGGACAGTTCCTACAATGAGCAGTTCTTC,CAIREDSSYNEQFF
TRBV5-1,NA,TRBJ1-1,NA,TGCGCCAGCAGCTTTGAACCGCGAACCGGAGAAGCTTTCTTT,CASSFEPRTGEAFF
TRBV5-1,NA,TRBJ2-5,NA,TGCGCCGGCAGCGCCCCCCACACAAGGGTTGGAGAGACCCAGTACTTC,CAGSAPHTRVGETQYF
TRBV21-1,NA,TRBJ2-4,NA,TGTGCCAGCAGCAAAGATCCCCGGGGGGCGGATGTAATAGCCAAAAACATTCAGTACTTC,CASSKDPRGADVIAKNIQYF
TRBV20-1,NA,TRBJ1-5,few,TGCAGTGCTAGTGATTCAGGGGATCAGCCCCAGCATTTT,CSASDSGDQPQHF
TRBV29-1,TRBD1,TRBJ2-1,few,TGCAGCGGAGACCCGGGACAGGGGGGCGATGAGCAGTTCTTC,CSGDPGQGGDEQFF
TRBV6-6,NA,TRBJ1-3,NA,TGTGCCAGTGGTATAAATTGGGAGCTTACTGGAAACACCATATATTTT,CASGINWELTGNTIYF
TRBV4-2,NA,TRBJ1-2,NA,TGTGCCAGCAGCCAAGTTCTAATAAACTATGGCTACACCTTC,CASSQVLINYGYTF
TRBV7-3,NA,TRBJ2-5,few,TGTGCCAGCAGCTTAAGGGAATCCCCAGAGACCCAGTACTTC,CASSLRESPETQYF
TRBV12-3/TRBV12-4,NA,TRBJ1-2,NA,TGTGCCAGCAGTTTAAGCAGATACGGTGGCTACACCTTC,CASSLSRYGGYTF
TRBV28,NA,TRBJ2-2,NA,TGTGCCAGCAGTTTATGGGGAGCCGGGGAGCTGTTTTTT,CASSLWGAGELFF
TRBV6-1,NA,TRBJ2-7,NA,TGTGCCAGCAGTGACTGCAAAGGGTGTGAGCAGTACTTC,CASSDCKGCEQYF
TRBV3-1,NA,TRBJ1-1,NA,TGTGCCAGCAGCCAAGGTCCGACAGTGGCCACTGAAGCTTTCTTT,CASSQGPTVATEAFF
TRBV4-3,NA,TRBJ2-3,NA,TGCGCCAGCAGCCAAGAAGGCAGGGGTCAAGATACGCGGTATTTT,CASSQEGRGQDTRYF
TRBV6-5,NA,TRBJ1-2,few,TGTGCCAGCAGTTACTCACCGGGGCGTAATGGCTACACCTTC,CASSYSPGRNGYTF
TRBV4-3,TRBD1,TRBJ2-4,NA,TGCGCCAGCAGCCCAACCCCGGGACAGGGAAACATTCAGTACTTC,CASSPTPGQGNIQYF
TRBV24-1,NA,TRBJ2-3,once,TGTGCCACGGAGCCCGGATGGGGCACAGATACGCAGTATTTT,CATEPGWGTDTQYF
TRBV15,TRBD1,TRBJ1-1,NA,TGTGCCACCAGCAGAAGGGGGCGGGAGGGACGGCTGAACACTGAAGCTTTCTTT,CATSRRGREGRLNTEAFF
TRBV6-2/TRBV6-3,NA,TRBJ2-6,NA,TGTGCCAGCAGTTACGCCTCTGGGGCTTCTGGGGCCAACGTCCTGACTTTC,CASSYASGASGANVLTF
TRBV7-3,NA,TRBJ2-5,NA,TGTGCCAGCAGCCAACAGGGCAGTACACAAGAGACCCAGTACTTC,CASSQQGSTQETQYF
TRBV7-6,NA,TRBJ2-3,NA,TGTGCCAGCAGCCCCAGACTAGTCTTTGGCACAGATACGCAGTATTTT,CASSPRLVFGTDTQYF
TRBV6-1,NA,TRBJ2-3,NA,TGTGCCAGCAGTGAAGGAAGGGGACCACCCACAGATACGCAGTATTTT,CASSEGRGPPTDTQYF
TRBV30,NA,TRBJ1-2,NA,TGTGCCTGGAGGTATAGGGCCTATGGCTACACCTTC,CAWRYRAYGYTF
TRBV7-2,NA,TRBJ2-3,NA,TGTGCCAGCATCCAGGACAGACAGATGATGAGCACAGATACGCAGTATTTT,CASIQDRQMMSTDTQYF
TRBV6-5,TRBD1,TRBJ1-2,NA,TGTGCCAGCAGTTACGACAGGGTAACTATGGGCTACACCTTC,CASSYDRVTMGYTF
TRBV7-2,NA,TRBJ1-1,few,TGTGCCAGCAGCCTGGCGGGAAGCGGGGGGGCTTTCTTT,CASSLAGSGGAFF
TRBV29-1,TRBD2,TRBJ2-1,NA,TGCAGCACCTCCGGGACTAGAGGTAATGAGCAGTTCTTC,CSTSGTRGNEQFF
TRBV9,NA,TRBJ1-2,NA,TGTGCCAGCAGCGGTGAACGACTCGACCACTATGGCTACACCTTC,CASSGERLDHYGYTF
TRBV6-2/TRBV6-3,NA,TRBJ2-7,NA,TGTGCCAGCAGTTACGAGGTGGGAGGCGCCTACGAGCAGTACTTC,CASSYEVGGAYEQYF
TRBV5-7,NA,TRBJ1-1,NA,TGTGCCAGCAGCTTTGGACTGCCGGACCCATTCATGAACACTGAAGCTTTCTTT,CASSFGLPDPFMNTEAFF
TRBV5-1,NA,TRBJ1-2,few,TGCGCCAGCAGCTTCGAAAGGGGGGGAGGCTATGGCTACACCTTC,CASSFERGGGYGYTF
TRBV10-3,NA,TRBJ1-2,NA,TGTGCCATCAGTGAACTGGACAGAGGGGGCTACACCTTC,CAISELDRGGYTF
TRBV7-2,TRBD2,TRBJ2-4,few,TGTGCCAGCAGCCTACTCGGGGGGGTGAACATTCAGTACTTC,CASSLLGGVNIQYF
TRBV5-4,NA,TRBJ2-3,NA,TGTGCCAGCAGCTTGAAGTACAGCACAGATACGCAGTATTTT,CASSLKYSTDTQYF
TRBV7-3,NA,TRBJ2-3,few,TGTGCCAGCAGCTTAACCGGAAGGGACACAGATACGCAGTATTTT,CASSLTGRDTDTQYF
TRBV20-1,NA,TRBJ1-2,NA,TGCAGTGCTAGAGGCGCGACCCCCGGGACAAAGGATTCGATCTATGGCTACACCTTC,CSARGATPGTKDSIYGYTF
TRBV29-1,NA,TRBJ2-7,many,TGCAGCGTTGAAACTGGGTACGAGCAGTACTTC,CSVETGYEQYF
TRBV6-2/TRBV6-3,TRBD1,TRBJ2-6,NA,TGTGCCAGCAGTTACGGGACAGGGCACTCAGCTGGGACCAACGTCCTGACTTTC,CASSYGTGHSAGTNVLTF
TRBV20-1,TRBD1,TRBJ2-1,NA,TGCAGTGCTGGGGACAGCAAAAATTACTACAATGAGCAGTTCTTC,CSAGDSKNYYNEQFF
TRBV5-4,NA,TRBJ2-7,NA,TGTGCCAGCAGCCCCAGGTTTAGCTCCTACAATGAGCAGTACTTC,CASSPRFSSYNEQYF
TRBV9,NA,TRBJ1-2,few,TGTGCCAGCAGCGCGGTGACAGGCCTCTCGGGCTACACCTTC,CASSAVTGLSGYTF
TRBV7-6,NA,TRBJ2-3,NA,TGTGCCAGCAGCGTAGCCCGGGGTACGCAGTATTTT,CASSVARGTQYF
TRBV15,NA,TRBJ2-5,few,TGTGCTACGGAGGAGGACCACGTTGGAGGAGAGACCCAGTACTTC,CATEEDHVGGETQYF
TRBV5-1,TRBD1,TRBJ2-1,NA,TGCGCCAGCACGACAGGGGGCGGACGGTACAATGAGCAGTTCTTC,CASTTGGGRYNEQFF
TRBV20-1,TRBD2,TRBJ2-1,NA,TGCAGTGCTACCGGGACTAGCGGGTGGAGCTCCTACAATGAGCAGTTCTTC,CSATGTSGWSSYNEQFF
TRBV29-1,NA,TRBJ2-7,NA,TGCAGCGTTGAAGATGCCCTAACCTACGAGCAGTACTTC,CSVEDALTYEQYF
TRBV10-3,TRBD1,TRBJ1-1,few,TGTGCCATCAGTCCGGACAGGGGAAGAACTGAAGCTTTCTTT,CAISPDRGRTEAFF
TRBV15,NA,TRBJ1-2,few,TGTGCCACCAGCTCCCGATTCGGTTCTAGTGGCTACACCTTC,CATSSRFGSSGYTF
TRBV6-5,NA,TRBJ2-3,few,TGTGCCAGCGGCTTGGACAGTTCCGCTCAGTATTTT,CASGLDSSAQYF
TRBV24-1,TRBD2,TRBJ2-1,NA,TGTGCCACCAGTGACACTAGCGGGGGGGCCTACAATGAGCAGTTCTTC,CATSDTSGGAYNEQFF
TRBV6-2/TRBV6-3,NA,TRBJ2-7,NA,TGTGCCAGCAGTGAGAGACGCCCCTACGAGCAGTACTTC,CASSERRPYEQYF
TRBV28,TRBD2,TRBJ2-7,NA,TGTGCCAGCAACACTCTAGCGGAGTACTACGAGCAGTACTTC,CASNTLAEYYEQYF
TRBV7-2,TRBD1,TRBJ2-1,NA,TGTGCCAGCAGCTTAGCGGGACAGGGGGATGAGCAGTTCTTC,CASSLAGQGDEQFF
TRBV2,NA,TRBJ2-1,few,TGTGCCAGCAGTGGGTCCCCCTACAATGAGCAGTTCTTC,CASSGSPYNEQFF
TRBV5-1,NA,TRBJ2-1,NA,TGCGCCAGCAGCCGGAGGACAGGAGGGGAGCACAATGAGCAGTTCTTC,CASSRRTGGEHNEQFF
TRBV4-1,NA,TRBJ1-2,NA,TGCGCCAGCAGCCACTACCCAATAGGGGATGATGCGTTTAGCTACACCTTC,CASSHYPIGDDAFSYTF
TRBV7-2,NA,TRBJ1-6,NA,TGTGCCAGCAGTGGAACAGGTCATTCACCCCTCCACTTT,CASSGTGHSPLHF
TRBV12-3/TRBV12-4,NA,TRBJ2-5,many,TGTGCCAGCAGTTTTTCCGTAGAGACCCAGTACTTC,CASSFSVETQYF